Below, 19 T cell receptor beta chains from the same sample are listed, as sequenced in a study of identical twins. TCRdb re-called the 5' RACE reads through MiXCR, storing one row per CDR3 protein. This sample has about 300,000 distinct CDR3 sequences, with 12% found just once. These data were also filed under a second study, of yellow fever vaccine responses in identical twins.

The sequenced sample consisted of CD8+ T cells sorted from blood. The source of these receptors is a woman aged 18-30 years in good health.

This clonotype occurred once. The rearrangement links TRBV27 to TRBJ2-7; 9 nucleotides align to TRBD2. The V gene's germline CDR1 is MNHEY and CDR2 SMNVEV (reference sequence). V gave up 9 bases and J gave up 2 bases; unmatched junction bases: 8. The CDR3 is made up of 14 amino acids. The CDR3 is CASSSSGMTYEQYF. As DNA, the CDR3 is TGTGCCAGTTCCTCTAGCGGGATGACCTACGAGCAGTACTTC.

This clonotype was seen only a few times. The chain joins TRBV28 to TRBJ1-2; D is possibly TRBD1 (5 bases). The V gene lost 2 bases and the J gene lost 1 base, with 8 bases spanning the gap. The CDR3 spans 14 residues. Germline assignment: CDR1 MDHEN and CDR2 SYDVKM. The CDR3 nucleotides read TGTGCCAGCAGTTTACGGGGGGGTAACTATGGCTACACCTTC. Its translation is CASSLRGGNYGYTF.

The chain couples TRBV7-9 to TRBJ2-1, with 9 positions matching TRBD1. The CDR3 spans 17 residues. Germline V gives CDR1 SEHNR, CDR2 FQNEAQ (reference sequence). Trimming cost V 4 bases and J 0 bases; bases outside gene matches: 7. Written as DNA, the CDR3 is TGTGCCAGCAGCTCCGACAGGGGGAGTTTCTCCTACAATGAGCAGTTCTTC. Protein sequence: CASSSDRGSFSYNEQFF.

This chain connects TRBV28 to TRBJ1-3; D not resolved. Trimming took 2 bases from V and 0 from J, leaving 2 bases between them. Germline-derived CDR1 and CDR2 are MDHEN and SYDVKM. The length of the CDR3 is 13 residues. CDR3 sequence (DNA): TGTGCCAGCAGTTTACGCTCTGGAAACACCATATATTTT. Protein: CASSLRSGNTIYF.

This chain uses TRBV7-8 with TRBJ2-3, with 13 positions matching TRBD2. The germline gives CDR1 SGHVS, CDR2 FQNEAQ. The V segment lost 5 bases and the J segment 2 bases; nucleotides outside the gene matches: 10. The CDR3 is 18 residues long. The CDR3 protein is CASSLPFGTSGDTDTQYF. The CDR3 DNA reads as TGTGCCAGCAGCCTCCCCTTTGGGACTAGCGGGGACACAGATACGCAGTATTTT.

This clonotype was detected ten times or more. The chain has TRBV12-3 or TRBV12-4 and TRBJ2-7; tentatively, D is TRBD1 or TRBD2 (5 bases each). The CDR3 runs 13 residues. V was trimmed by 3 bases and J by 6 bases, leaving 12 bases between them. The CDR3 DNA follows: TGTGCCAGCAGTTTCGAGGGGCTCTCCGAGCAGTACGTC. It codes for CASSFEGLSEQYV.

This clonotype occurred a few times. The rearrangement uses TRBV7-6 and TRBJ2-3, with a tentative D call TRBD2 (5 bases). The germline V gene encodes CDR1 SGHVS and CDR2 FNYEAQ. V lost 5 bases, J lost 2 bases, and 17 bases lay in between. The CDR3 consists of 16 residues. CDR3: CASSDTSGSTTDTQYF. CDR3 nucleotide sequence: TGTGCCAGCAGCGATACATCGGGAAGCACCACAGATACGCAGTATTTT.

V is TRBV14 and J is TRBJ2-6; the D gene is possibly TRBD1 (5 bases). This CDR3 contains 15 residues. V was cut by 7 bases and J by 2 bases, with 12 bases left in between. The germline gives CDR1 SGHDN, CDR2 FVKESK. The CDR3 reads CASKERGPGANVLTF. The CDR3 coding sequence is TGTGCCAGCAAAGAAAGGGGTCCTGGGGCCAACGTCCTGACTTTC. The full variable domain, completed using reference TRBV14 and TRBJ2-6, is EAGVTQFPSHSVIEKGQTVTLRCDPISGHDNLYWYRRVMGKEIKFLLHFVKESKQDESGMPNNRFLAERTGGTYSTLKVQPAELEDSGVYFCASKERGPGANVLTFGAGSRLTVL.

This chain uses TRBV19 with TRBJ1-3, with a possible D match to TRBD1 (6 bases). The CDR3 is 14 residues long. Per the germline V gene, CDR1 is LNHDA and CDR2 is SQIVND (reference sequence). The V end was cut by 8 bases, the J end by 8 bases, with 19 bases between. The CDR3 spells CASAEHRVRDTIYF. As DNA, the CDR3 is TGTGCCAGTGCCGAGCACAGGGTGAGAGACACCATATATTTT.

There are many counts of this clonotype. This rearrangement joins TRBV5-5 to TRBJ2-7; TRBD1 agrees at 8 bases. Germline-derived CDR1 and CDR2 are SGHKS and YYEKEE (reference sequence). V shed 7 bases and J 6 bases; nucleotides not matched to a gene: 9. The CDR3 is made up of 13 amino acids. The CDR3, as DNA: TGTGCCAGCTACGGGCAGGGGGCGTTCGAGCAGTACTTC. Its translation: CASYGQGAFEQYF.

The gene calls are TRBV6-1 and TRBJ2-5; 7 nucleotides match TRBD2. The junction had 16 bases not matched to a gene; V was cut back by 7 bases and J by 5 bases. The CDR3 totals 16 residues. The germline V gene encodes CDR1 MNHNS and CDR2 SASEGT. CDR3 in amino acids: CASIRDGGVGGETQYF. CDR3 DNA sequence: TGTGCCAGCATCCGCGACGGGGGAGTGGGGGGGGAGACCCAGTACTTC.

Many counts were recorded for this clonotype. CDR3 residues: CASSQDRGSYEQYV. As DNA, the CDR3 is TGCGCCAGCAGCCAAGATAGGGGTTCCTACGAGCAGTACGTC. V gene TRBV4-1 combines with J gene TRBJ2-7, with D tentatively TRBD1 (5 bases). Germline-derived CDR1 and CDR2 are MGHRA and YSYEKL. The CDR3 extends over 14 amino acids. The V and J ends lost 0 bases and 1 base respectively, with 7 bases between them.

This clonotype has a handful of counts. The chain combines TRBV9 with TRBJ2-3; D not resolved. The V gene's germline CDR1 is SGDLS and CDR2 YYNGEE. The germline V and J ends were trimmed by 0 bases and 4 bases, with 6 bases remaining between them. The CDR3 contains 13 residues. DNA for the CDR3: TGTGCCAGCAGCGTAGCTGGGTCAGATACGCAGTATTTT. It is translated as CASSVAGSDTQYF. The complete variable domain, with remaining parts taken from reference TRBV9 and TRBJ2-3, reads DSGVTQTPKHLITATGQRVTLRCSPRSGDLSVYWYQQSLDQGLQFLIQYYNGEERAKGNILERFSAQQFPDLHSELNLSSLELGDSALYFCASSVAGSDTQYFGPGTRLTVL.

The V gene is TRBV29-1, the J gene TRBJ1-1; D gene uncertain. Deletions cut 4 bases from V and 0 bases from J, with 12 bases between. This CDR3 comprises 14 residues. Germline-derived CDR1 and CDR2 are SQVTM and ANQGSEA. In DNA, the CDR3 is TGCAGCGTTGGCAAGGGTGGGGTGAACACTGAAGCTTTCTTT. Translated: CSVGKGGVNTEAFF.

This clonotype was seen a few times. This chain links TRBV19 with TRBJ2-1; D ambiguous. Per the germline V gene, CDR1 is LNHDA and CDR2 is SQIVND (reference sequence). There are 15 residues in the CDR3. V lost 5 bases to trimming and J lost 4 bases, with 15 bases between them. CDR3 loop: CASSVYVGPYNEQFF. Written as DNA, the CDR3 is TGTGCCAGTAGTGTCTACGTAGGGCCGTACAATGAGCAGTTCTTC.

This clonotype was counted a few times. The rearrangement joins TRBV20-1 to TRBJ1-1; the match to TRBD1 covers 9 bases. The ends lost 5 bases at V and 4 bases at J; junction bases unmatched: 11. The CDR3 extends over 15 amino acids. CDR1 DFQATT and CDR2 SNEGSKA come from the germline V gene (reference sequence). The CDR3 protein is CSAPVEGQGSTEAFF. CDR3 DNA sequence: TGCAGTGCTCCTGTAGAGGGACAGGGTTCCACTGAAGCTTTCTTT.

This clonotype was seen a few times. This may be a read error: a much more frequent sequence differs by one nucleotide. The chain joins TRBV2 to TRBJ1-1; possibly TRBD1 for D (6 bases). V lost 5 bases to trimming and J lost 2 bases, with 9 bases between them. Per germline, CDR1 SNHLY and CDR2 FYNNEI. The CDR3 extends over 13 amino acids. The CDR3 here is CASSYRDNTEAFF. In DNA form, the CDR3 reads TGTGCCAGCAGTTACAGGGACAACACTGAAGCTTTCTTT.

This clonotype showed up many times. The chain has TRBV10-3 and TRBJ2-1; TRBD2 agrees at 10 bases. Per germline, CDR1 ENHRY and CDR2 SYGVKD. The CDR3 extends over 17 amino acids. The V gene end was trimmed by 0 bases and the J gene end by 1 base; junction bases not matched to a gene: 3. CDR3 region: CAISESALAGSYNEQFF. CDR3 in DNA: TGTGCCATCAGTGAGTCCGCACTAGCGGGATCCTACAATGAGCAGTTCTTC.

This clonotype was recorded a few times. The chain recombines TRBV4-1 with TRBJ2-7; D perhaps matches TRBD1 (5 bases). Germline V CDR1 and CDR2: MGHRA, YSYEKL. There are 18 residues in the CDR3. V gave up 1 base and J gave up 2 bases, with 21 bases separating them. The CDR3 protein is CASSQGAQGVQVAYEQYF. The CDR3 coding sequence is TGCGCCAGCAGCCAAGGGGCCCAAGGGGTCCAAGTCGCCTACGAGCAGTACTTC.